Following are 26 T cell receptor beta chains from one sample sequenced in a study of regulatory T cells in long-lasting Graves disease. Arm-PCR of CDR3 regions with iRepertoire HTBI primers generated TCR beta libraries. TCRdb fed the multiplex PCR reads into MiXCR, producing one record per CDR3 protein. The repertoire holds under 500,000 distinct CDR3 sequences, with less than 25% as singletons. The time point here: persistent/refractory GD, antithyroid drugs over 5 years with positive TRAb. Scientists built the TCR library using RNA that was extracted from PBMCs. Sequencing was performed on peripheral blood mononuclear cells (PBMCs), taken when the disease was refractory, from a patient treated with antithyroid drugs. The receptors shown here come from a female donor with Graves disease.

This clonotype was counted only a few times. The chain combines TRBV18 with TRBJ2-5; D is ambiguous. V dropped 8 bases and J dropped 4 bases, with 11 bases sitting between them. The CDR3 length is 12 residues. Germline CDR1 is KGHSH and CDR2 is LQKENI. CDR3 residues: CASAQGPETQYF. DNA for the CDR3: TGTGCCAGCGCGCAAGGGCCAGAGACCCAGTACTTC.

This sequence joins TRBV19 and TRBJ1-5; 8 positions agree with TRBD1. From germline, CDR1 is LNHDA and CDR2 SQIVND (reference sequence). This CDR3 is 17 amino acids long. V dropped 3 bases and J dropped 1; count of bases not matched to a gene: 8. Here the CDR3 reads CASSIHPTGVSNQPQHF. Here the CDR3 DNA reads TGTGCCAGTAGTATCCATCCGACAGGGGTCAGCAATCAGCCCCAGCATTTT.

The chain carries TRBV6-2 or TRBV6-3 and TRBJ2-7; possible D gene TRBD2, 6 bases. Germline values: CDR1 MNHEY, CDR2 SVGEGT. V lost 2 bases, J lost 2 bases, and 22 bases lay in between. CDR3 length: 18 amino acids. In DNA form, the CDR3 reads TGTGCCAGCAGTTACCCATCCCATACTAGCAGAAAACCCTACGAGCAGTACTTC. Translation: CASSYPSHTSRKPYEQYF.

This clonotype was detected many times. The chain is built from TRBV6-2 or TRBV6-3 and TRBJ2-7; D may be TRBD1 or TRBD2 (6 bases each). The germline gives CDR1 MNHEY, CDR2 SVGEGT. The V and J ends lost 0 bases and 0 bases respectively, with 21 bases between them. The CDR3 length is 19 residues. This CDR3 is CASSYSTGLSGISSYEQYF. In nucleotides, the CDR3 is TGTGCCAGCAGTTACTCGACAGGACTTAGCGGAATATCCTCCTACGAGCAGTACTTC.

This clonotype has only a few counts. V is TRBV2 and J is TRBJ1-6; D gene uncertain. The V gene's germline CDR1 is SNHLY and CDR2 FYNNEI. This CDR3 is built from 19 residues. V was cut by 3 bases and J by 0 bases, with 18 bases left in between. The CDR3 nucleotides are TGTGCCAGCAGTGAGTTCGTGAACCCCGAGAGCTCCTATAATTCACCCCTCCACTTT. As protein: CASSEFVNPESSYNSPLHF.

Regarding this clonotype: Compared with germline, one end of the junction differs, possibly owing to a read error. This sequence joins TRBV5-5 and TRBJ1-5; TRBD1 might be the D (6 bases). This CDR3 comprises 15 residues. CDR1 is SGHKS, CDR2 YYEKEE, per germline (reference sequence). The CDR3 nucleotides read TGCGCCAGCGGCTTGGCCGGGGGGCGCGAACAGCCCCAGCATTTT. It is translated as CASGLAGGREQPQHF. Combining the CDR3 with reference TRBV5-5 and TRBJ1-5 gives the whole variable domain DAGVTQSPTHLIKTRGQQVTLRCSPISGHKSVSWYQQVLGQGPQFIFQYYEKEERGRGNFPDRFSARQFPNYSSELNVNALLLGDSALYLCASGLAGGREQPQHFGDGTRLSIL.

About this clonotype itself: Germline and junction disagree at one end, which may indicate a read error. The chain combines TRBV14 with TRBJ2-5; 9 bases fit TRBD2. The CDR3 runs to 16 residues. The germline V gene has CDR1 SGHDN and CDR2 FVKESK. The CDR3 reads CASSQHRVGSGGRADF. The CDR3 nucleotides read TGTGCCAGCAGCCAACATCGGGTTGGAAGTGGCGGGAGGGCCGACTTC.

This clonotype was counted at least ten times. The chain carries TRBV12-3 or TRBV12-4 and TRBJ2-6; maybe TRBD2 (5 bases). The CDR3 sequence is 16 residues long. V lost 6 bases to trimming and J lost 5 bases, with 17 bases between them. The CDR3 loop reads CASSRGFGVRANVLTF. For the CDR3, the DNA is TGTGCCAGCAGCCGTGGCTTCGGGGTGCGGGCCAACGTCCTGACTTTC.

This clonotype was observed at least ten times. This sequence joins TRBV7-8 and TRBJ2-7; no firm D call. This CDR3 spans 14 amino acids. The V end was cut by 2 bases, the J end by 3 bases, with 11 bases between. The V gene's germline CDR1 is SGHVS and CDR2 FQNEAQ. The CDR3, as DNA: TGTGCCAGCAGCTTAATCGGACCAAGCTACGAGCAGTACTTC. The encoded protein is CASSLIGPSYEQYF. The full variable domain, rest sourced from reference TRBV7-8 and TRBJ2-7, is GAGVSQSPRYKVAKRGQDVALRCDPISGHVSLFWYQQALGQGPEFLTYFQNEAQLDKSGLPSDRFFAERPEGSVSTLKIQRTQQEDSAVYLCASSLIGPSYEQYFGPGTRLTVT.

The chain joins TRBV3-1 to TRBJ1-4; tentative D call: TRBD1 (6 bases). V was clipped by 4 bases and J by 3 bases, with 12 bases between them. The CDR3 contains 15 residues. Germline CDR1 is LGHDT and CDR2 is YNNKEL (reference sequence). The CDR3 loop is CASSRLGHPNEKLFF. The DNA of the CDR3 is TGTGCCAGCAGCCGTCTGGGACACCCTAATGAAAAACTGTTTTTT.

The table lists this clonotype with many counts. Here the CDR3 DNA reads TGTGCCAGCAGCTCAGCGCGGGAGCGGTTAGAAGAGACCCAGTACTTC. Translation: CASSSARERLEETQYF. The rearrangement joins TRBV7-8 to TRBJ2-5; TRBD2 matches 7 bases. The CDR3 spans 16 residues. The J segment lost 3 bases and the V segment lost 4 bases, leaving 11 bases of the junction unmatched. Germline CDR1 SGHVS, CDR2 FQNEAQ.

The rearrangement uses TRBV30 and TRBJ2-7; D possibly corresponds to TRBD2 (6 bases). Looked up from germline, CDR1 is GTSNPN and CDR2 is SVGIG (reference sequence). This CDR3 has 13 residues. The germline V and J ends were trimmed by 0 bases and 6 bases, with 12 bases remaining between them. The chain's CDR3 is CAWSVGTAIEQYF. Written as DNA, the CDR3 is TGTGCCTGGAGTGTCGGGACTGCAATCGAGCAGTACTTC.

The rearrangement links TRBV7-9 to TRBJ2-7; 7 bases align to TRBD1. CDR1 SEHNR and CDR2 FQNEAQ come from the germline V gene (reference sequence). J lost 4 bases, V lost 5 bases, and 11 bases had no gene match. This CDR3 is 15 amino acids long. CDR3 amino acids: CASSLSGQTGYEQYF. The DNA for the CDR3 is TGTGCCAGCAGCCTCTCGGGACAGACAGGATACGAGCAGTACTTC.

The J gene is TRBJ1-1, the V gene TRBV27; 10 bases line up with TRBD1. V lost 5 bases, J lost 0 bases, and 3 bases stayed unmatched. CDR3 size: 15 residues. Looked up from germline, CDR1 is MNHEY and CDR2 is SMNVEV (reference sequence). Written as DNA, the CDR3 is TGTGCCAGCAGTAGCGGACAGGGGGTGAACACTGAAGCTTTCTTT. Its protein is CASSSGQGVNTEAFF.

This clonotype was picked up a small number of times. The J gene is TRBJ2-7, the V gene TRBV20-1, with TRBD2 matching 9 bases. V gave up 1 base and J gave up 0 bases; unmatched junction bases: 4. Germline V gene lookup returns CDR1 DFQATT and CDR2 SNEGSKA (reference sequence). The CDR3 covers 15 residues. CDR3: CSARALAGRSYEQYF. CDR3 bases: TGCAGTGCTAGAGCGCTAGCGGGACGCTCCTACGAGCAGTACTTC.

This clonotype was observed a handful of times. V gene TRBV6-2 or TRBV6-3 combines with J gene TRBJ2-7; D may be TRBD2 (7 bases). Germline values: CDR1 MNHEY, CDR2 SVGEGT. The CDR3 contains 13 residues. V lost 8 bases to trimming and J lost 7 bases, with 18 bases between them. For the CDR3, the DNA is TGTGCCAGCCGTAGCGACGGGGGGCAAGAGCAGTACTTC. Protein sequence: CASRSDGGQEQYF.

V usage is TRBV15 and J usage is TRBJ2-1; TRBD2 aligns across 7 bases. The junction had 12 bases not matched to a gene; V was cut back by 0 bases and J by 10 bases. This CDR3 has 16 amino acids. From germline, CDR1 is LNHNV and CDR2 YYDKDF (reference sequence). CDR3 loop: CATSRDWSSREKEQFF. Written as DNA, the CDR3 is TGTGCCACCAGCAGAGATTGGAGCTCGCGGGAGAAGGAGCAGTTCTTC.

Concerning this clonotype: In this CDR3 the conserved last residue, phenylalanine or tryptophan, is missing, so a read error is likely. The rearrangement joins TRBV12-3 or TRBV12-4 to TRBJ2-7; D unresolved. This CDR3 spans 14 amino acids. V was cut by 5 bases and J by 0 bases, with 11 bases left in between. The CDR3 sequence is CASSAFLGSYEQYL. The CDR3, as DNA: TGTGCCAGCAGTGCTTTTTTGGGCTCCTACGAGCAGTACCTC.

This chain joins TRBV18 and TRBJ2-4; 8 nucleotides agree with TRBD2. Looked up from germline, CDR1 is KGHSH and CDR2 is LQKENI. J was trimmed by 0 bases and V by 3 bases; bases with no gene match: 22. The CDR3 is made up of 22 amino acids. The CDR3 nucleotides are TGTGCCAGCTCACCCTATGGCCTGAGCGGGGGCGGACTCCGTCTAGCCAAAAACATTCAGTACTTC. As protein: CASSPYGLSGGGLRLAKNIQYF.

This clonotype was recorded many times. The CDR3 loop reads CASSITGASNQPQHF. The CDR3 DNA reads TGTGCCAGTAGTATAACAGGGGCCTCCAATCAGCCCCAGCATTTT. The chain joins TRBV19 to TRBJ1-5; 7 bases line up with TRBD1. The length of the CDR3 is 15 residues. Germline V lookup: CDR1 LNHDA, CDR2 SQIVND (reference sequence). V shed 2 bases and J 3 bases; nucleotides not matched to a gene: 4.

This clonotype was detected ten times or more. The chain uses TRBV13 and TRBJ2-4; TRBD2 might be the D (7 bases). The ends were cut back, 6 bases at V and 8 bases at J, with 17 bases in the middle. CDR1 is PRHDT and CDR2 is FYEKMQ in the germline V gene (reference sequence). The CDR3 loop spans 14 amino acids. The CDR3 reads CASRPWGGLDIQYF. In nucleotides, the CDR3 is TGTGCCAGCAGGCCCTGGGGGGGCTTGGACATTCAGTACTTC.

In this sample, this clonotype turned up a few times. The chain has TRBV6-5 and TRBJ1-3, with D possibly TRBD1 on 5 matching bases. The germline V gene has CDR1 MNHEY and CDR2 SVGAGI. Trimming pared 2 bases from V and 2 bases from J, leaving 7 bases between. The CDR3 contains 14 residues. CDR3 loop: CASSYGAAGNTIYF. The CDR3 coding sequence is TGTGCCAGCAGTTACGGGGCAGCTGGAAACACCATATATTTT.

This clonotype was picked up many times. The chain is built from TRBV20-1 and TRBJ1-5, with D perhaps matching TRBD1 (6 bases). The CDR3 is 15 residues long. The germline V and J ends were trimmed by 0 bases and 2 bases, with 11 bases remaining between them. The V gene's germline CDR1 is DFQATT and CDR2 SNEGSKA (reference sequence). The CDR3 DNA reads as TGCAGTGCTAGAGATCAGGGGTTCGGCAATCAGCCCCAGCATTTT. Translating gives CSARDQGFGNQPQHF.

This clonotype appeared a few times. This chain connects TRBV6-2 or TRBV6-3 to TRBJ2-7; 8 bases line up with TRBD1. This CDR3 contains 20 residues. Germline CDR1 MNHEY, CDR2 SVGEGT. The V segment lost 7 bases and the J segment 3 bases; nucleotides outside the gene matches: 26. CDR3 residues: CASKGGQVIPRRRVIYEQYF. Written as DNA, the CDR3 is TGTGCCAGCAAAGGGGGACAGGTAATCCCACGGAGGCGGGTGATCTACGAGCAGTACTTC.

The V gene is TRBV27, the J gene TRBJ1-2; TRBD1 matches 7 bases. The CDR3 is 15 amino acids. The germline V gene has CDR1 MNHEY and CDR2 SMNVEV (reference sequence). V lost 3 bases and J lost 2; bases outside the gene matches: 6. CDR3 nucleotides: TGTGCCAGCAGTTTCCTCGGGACAGCCAACTATGGCTACACCTTC. Its translation is CASSFLGTANYGYTF.

This clonotype showed up just once. V is TRBV28 and J is TRBJ1-2; the match to TRBD1 covers 9 bases. V was pared by 10 bases and J by 2 bases, with 8 bases of the junction left unmatched. The CDR3 is 14 residues long. Germline V gives CDR1 MDHEN, CDR2 SYDVKM. The CDR3 spells CATETGGQNYGYTF. As DNA, the CDR3 is TGTGCCACCGAGACAGGGGGACAGAACTATGGCTACACCTTC.